The 20 T cell receptor beta chains presented below share a single source sample, sequenced in a study of blood T cell repertoires in COVID-19. The protocol was immunoSEQ multiplex PCR, while the TCRdb copy is restricted to in-frame clones and leaves out a portion. The data show 35,000 to 50,000 clones, over 75% seen once. Sequencing input: peripheral blood. The receptors come from a woman of 80 years or more with acute or convalescent COVID-19.

The chain uses TRBV6-6 and TRBJ1-2; D may be TRBD1 (5 bases). V was clipped by 7 bases and J by 1 base, with 16 bases between them. CDR3 length: 15 amino acids. Looked up from germline, CDR1 is MNHNY and CDR2 is SVGAGI (reference sequence). CDR3 amino acids: CASNRPTGVNYGYTF. CDR3 DNA: TGTGCCAGCAATAGACCCACAGGCGTTAACTATGGCTACACCTTC.

The chain couples TRBV3-1 (or the pseudogene TRBV3-2) to TRBJ2-1; no firm D call. This CDR3 comprises 14 residues. Between the trimmed V and J ends, which lost 1 base and 0 bases, there was a span of 4 bases. CDR1 is LGHDT, CDR2 YNNKEL, per germline (reference sequence). CDR3 residues: CASSQGGSYNEQFF. CDR3 DNA sequence: TGTGCCAGCAGCCAAGGAGGCTCCTACAATGAGCAGTTCTTC.

CDR3 amino acids: CASSLSTGANTGELFF. The CDR3 bases are TGTGCCAGCAGTTTATCGACAGGAGCTAACACCGGGGAGCTGTTTTTT. The chain links TRBV27 to TRBJ2-2, with a possible D match to TRBD1 (6 bases). Germline assignment: CDR1 MNHEY and CDR2 SMNVEV (reference sequence). V lost 0 bases to trimming and J lost 2 bases, with 10 bases between them. This CDR3 is 16 amino acids long.

CDR3: CASNLRNQPQHF. CDR3 coding DNA: TGTGCCAGCAACTTGCGGAATCAGCCCCAGCATTTT. The V and J genes are TRBV28 and TRBJ1-5; D is unresolved. The V end was cut by 7 bases, the J end by 4 bases, with 8 bases between. This CDR3 is 12 amino acids long. CDR1 and CDR2 from the germline V gene are MDHEN and SYDVKM.

The V gene is TRBV9, the J gene TRBJ2-5, with TRBD1 identical over 10 bases. V lost 3 bases, J lost 3 bases, and 8 bases stayed unmatched. Germline CDR1 and CDR2: SGDLS and YYNGEE. CDR3 length: 16 residues. CDR3 amino acids: CASSGGQGKFKETQYF. The CDR3 DNA follows: TGTGCCAGCAGCGGGGGACAGGGGAAATTCAAAGAGACCCAGTACTTC. Combining the CDR3 with reference TRBV9 and TRBJ2-5 gives the whole variable domain DSGVTQTPKHLITATGQRVTLRCSPRSGDLSVYWYQQSLDQGLQFLIQYYNGEERAKGNILERFSAQQFPDLHSELNLSSLELGDSALYFCASSGGQGKFKETQYFGPGTRLLVL.

The chain links TRBV6-2 or TRBV6-3 to TRBJ1-2, with D maybe TRBD1 (6 bases). The germline CDR1 and CDR2 sequences are MNHEY and SVGEGT. V gave up 4 bases and J gave up 4 bases, with 10 bases separating them. This CDR3 spans 13 amino acids. The CDR3 here is CASSSGVGYGYTF. The CDR3 nucleotides are TGTGCCAGCAGTTCAGGGGTCGGCTATGGCTACACCTTC.

This clone has a handful of counts. V and J are TRBV7-2 and TRBJ1-1; perhaps TRBD1 as D (6 bases). Trimming took 5 bases from V and 1 from J, leaving 8 bases between them. The CDR3 totals 13 residues. CDR1 and CDR2 from the germline V gene are SGHTA and FQGNSA. CDR3 nucleotides: TGTGCCAGCAGCCGGGACACGAACACTGAAGCTTTCTTT. This gives the protein CASSRDTNTEAFF.

The chain couples TRBV4-1 to TRBJ2-7, with D possibly matching TRBD2 (6 bases). This CDR3 spans 16 amino acids. With 4 bases removed from V and 4 bases from J, the gap between germline ends came to 20 bases. Germline CDR1 reads MGHRA; CDR2 reads YSYEKL. This chain's CDR3 is CASSPRAEGLGYEQYF. The DNA for the CDR3 is TGCGCCAGCAGCCCAAGGGCGGAGGGCTTAGGGTACGAGCAGTACTTC.

This rearrangement joins TRBV11-2 to TRBJ2-5; TRBD1 agrees at 8 bases. Germline CDR1 SGHAT, CDR2 FQNNGV. This CDR3 comprises 15 residues. After removal of 4 bases from V and 5 bases from J, the junction contained 9 bases not matched to a gene. CDR3 nucleotide sequence: TGTGCCAGCAGCTCCTACGACAGGGGCGCGGAGACCCAGTACTTC. This encodes CASSSYDRGAETQYF.

This chain joins TRBV19 and TRBJ1-1, with 10 bases aligning to TRBD1. The trim removed 6 bases at V and 1 base at J, leaving 5 bases unmatched. The V gene's germline CDR1 is LNHDA and CDR2 SQIVND (reference sequence). The CDR3 covers 15 residues. The CDR3 sequence is CASSTRTGGNTEAFF. The CDR3 bases are TGTGCCAGTAGCACCAGGACAGGGGGGAACACTGAAGCTTTCTTT.

The chain is built from TRBV25-1 and TRBJ2-7; 8 bases map to TRBD2. Germline V CDR1 and CDR2: MGHDK, SYGVNS. V gave up 5 bases and J gave up 4 bases; unmatched junction bases: 7. The CDR3 sequence is 14 residues long. CDR3 loop: CASSPSGGRYEQYF. The CDR3 DNA reads TGTGCCAGCAGTCCCAGCGGGGGAAGGTACGAGCAGTACTTC.

The V and J genes are TRBV12-3 or TRBV12-4 and TRBJ1-2; unclear D gene. Trimming removed 5 bases from V and 4 bases from J, with 8 bases in between. The CDR3 has 12 amino acids. CDR3 region: CASSAGSYGYTF. The CDR3 DNA sequence: TGTGCCAGCAGTGCCGGGTCCTATGGCTACACCTTC.

This rearrangement joins TRBV28 to TRBJ1-5, with TRBD1 matching over 7 bases. J was trimmed by 6 bases and V by 8 bases; bases with no gene match: 7. The CDR3 extends over 13 amino acids. Per germline, CDR1 MDHEN and CDR2 SYDVKM. The CDR3 region has the DNA TGTGCCAGCGGCTCCCAGGGGGGTCAGCCCCAGCATTTT. Protein product: CASGSQGGQPQHF.

The chain couples TRBV11-3 to TRBJ2-1; 9 bases align to TRBD1. The CDR3 has 15 residues. The V segment lost 5 bases and the J segment 10 bases; nucleotides outside the gene matches: 12. The germline V gene encodes CDR1 SGHNT and CDR2 YENEEA. In DNA form, the CDR3 reads TGTGCCAGCAGCCTTCGGACAGGGGTGGCTATCGAGCAGTTCTTC. This translates into CASSLRTGVAIEQFF.

This clone turned up a few times. The J gene is TRBJ2-2, the V gene TRBV11-3, with no clear D. The CDR3 covers 13 residues. Between the trimmed V and J ends, which lost 4 bases and 7 bases, there was a span of 10 bases. The germline V gene encodes CDR1 SGHNT and CDR2 YENEEA. For the CDR3, the DNA is TGTGCCAGCAGCTCCCAAACTATCGGGGAGCTGTTTTTT. Amino acids: CASSSQTIGELFF.

This chain connects TRBV5-8 to TRBJ1-5; D is perhaps TRBD1 (5 bases). CDR1 is SGHTS, CDR2 YDEGEE, per germline. Trimming took off 3 bases at V and 5 bases at J, with 15 bases between the two ends. The CDR3 spans 15 residues. CDR3 nucleotides: TGTGCCAGCAGCTGGGCCCGGGGGTCTGATCAGCCCCAGCATTTT. This encodes CASSWARGSDQPQHF.

The chain is built from TRBV5-1 and TRBJ1-1, with 11 bases matching TRBD1. The V and J ends lost 4 bases and 4 bases, in that order; junction bases with no gene match: 0. The CDR3 totals 13 residues. The germline CDR1 and CDR2 sequences are SGHRS and YFSETQ. Here the CDR3 reads CASSGQGATEAFF. In DNA, the CDR3 is TGCGCCAGCAGCGGACAGGGGGCCACTGAAGCTTTCTTT. Together with reference TRBV5-1 and TRBJ1-1, the CDR3 gives the full variable domain: KAGVTQTPRYLIKTRGQQVTLSCSPISGHRSVSWYQQTPGQGLQFLFEYFSETQRNKGNFPGRFSGRQFSNSRSEMNVSTLELGDSALYLCASSGQGATEAFFGQGTRLTVV.

V is TRBV19 and J is TRBJ1-4; D is possibly TRBD1 (5 bases). The V and J ends lost 5 bases and 5 bases respectively, with 15 bases between them. Germline V gene sequence: CDR1 LNHDA, CDR2 SQIVND (reference sequence). CDR3 length: 15 residues. DNA for the CDR3: TGTGCCAGTAGTCCTAGAAGGGGCTTAAATGAAAAACTGTTTTTT. It is translated as CASSPRRGLNEKLFF. Supplemented by reference TRBV19 and TRBJ1-4, the full variable domain reads DGGITQSPKYLFRKEGQNVTLSCEQNLNHDAMYWYRQDPGQGLRLIYYSQIVNDFQKGDIAEGYSVSREKKESFPLTVTSAQKNPTAFYLCASSPRRGLNEKLFFGSGTQLSVL.

This clone has only a few counts. The V gene is TRBV19, the J gene TRBJ1-1, with D possibly TRBD1 on 6 matching bases. With 3 bases removed from V and 0 bases from J, the gap between germline ends came to 14 bases. Germline V lookup: CDR1 LNHDA, CDR2 SQIVND (reference sequence). The CDR3 is 16 amino acids. CDR3 DNA sequence: TGTGCCAGTAGTATTCGGGGGGCGTCATTGAACACTGAAGCTTTCTTT. It yields the protein CASSIRGASLNTEAFF.

The chain employs TRBV18 and TRBJ1-1; D gene unclear. With 3 bases removed from V and 3 bases from J, the gap between germline ends came to 8 bases. The CDR3 contains 13 residues. Looked up from germline, CDR1 is KGHSH and CDR2 is LQKENI. The CDR3 protein is CASSPREDTEAFF. The CDR3 region has the DNA TGTGCCAGCTCACCGAGGGAGGACACTGAAGCTTTCTTT.